This TCR beta chain appears in the sequencing data of a study of pediatric ulcerative colitis. Assay: immunoSEQ multiplex PCR; the TCRdb copy retains only in-frame clones and omits some. The sample comprises around 34,000 clones, about three quarters of which are singletons, and approximately 1.1% rests with the top ten. A word on this clone: Other nucleotide sequences from this sample produce the same CDR3.

Rectal tissue came from one to two pinch biopsies taken at colonoscopy. The sample taken for sequencing was gut tissue. The TCR originated in a boy aged 5-17 years with mild ulcerative colitis.

The CDR3 sequence is CASSQDPNRGYGYTF. The CDR3 DNA follows: TGCGCCAGCAGCCAAGATCCCAACAGGGGCTATGGCTACACCTTC. V gene TRBV4-1 combines with J gene TRBJ1-2, with 7 bases fitting TRBD1. V dropped 0 bases and J dropped 4; count of bases not matched to a gene: 5. This CDR3 has 15 amino acids. Germline V gene sequence: CDR1 MGHRA, CDR2 YSYEKL.